This T cell receptor beta chain originates from a study of beta chain features in type 1 diabetes. This clone was found a few times. Its specificity is not known. All of the isolated RNA was reverse transcribed, so expressed TCRB transcripts were sequenced. Repertoires were generated with immunoSEQ multiplex PCR, while TCRdb's copy carries only in-frame clones and drops some. The sample contains under 150,000 clones, approximately 10% of which appear only once. Germline CDR1 and CDR2: SEHNR and FQNEAQ (reference sequence). The trim removed 5 bases at V and 4 bases at J, leaving 2 bases unmatched. The CDR3 is 12 amino acids. Study results and limitations: Shortening that was moderate but significant affected the TCRB CDR3s of Type 1 diabetes patients in all four CD4+ subsets.

The origin of this receptor is a man younger than 40 with type 1 diabetes. The material sequenced was central memory CD4+ T cells from blood. The rearrangement links TRBV7-9 to TRBJ2-7; 7 bases match TRBD1. The CDR3 DNA reads as TGTGCCAGCAGCCGGACAGGTTACGAGCAGTACTTC. It yields the protein CASSRTGYEQYF.